Shown below are 12 T cell receptor beta chains from a single sample sequenced in a study of blood T cell repertoires in COVID-19. TCRdb's table, derived via immunoSEQ multiplex PCR, lists solely in-frame clones and lacks some. The table has approximately 360,000 clones, roughly nine tenths seen once; the top ten hold roughly 1.2%. Sequencing was carried out using peripheral blood. The source of these receptors is a man aged 40-49 years with acute or convalescent COVID-19.

The sample holds one count of this clone. This rearrangement joins TRBV7-6 to TRBJ1-1, with a tentative D call TRBD1 (6 bases). Trimming left V 4 bases short and J 1 base short, with 16 bases between. The CDR3 length is 16 residues. CDR1 is SGHVS, CDR2 FNYEAQ, per germline. This CDR3 reads CASSSPADSPNTEAFF. CDR3 DNA: TGTGCCAGCAGCTCCCCGGCGGACAGTCCGAACACTGAAGCTTTCTTT.

This chain uses TRBV28 with TRBJ1-4, with 7 bases matching TRBD1. The CDR3 is 14 residues long. The J segment lost 8 bases and the V segment lost 6 bases, leaving 9 bases of the junction unmatched. The germline gives CDR1 MDHEN, CDR2 SYDVKM. CDR3 region: CASSRMDRPEKLFF. CDR3 nucleotides: TGTGCCAGCAGCCGTATGGACAGGCCAGAAAAACTGTTTTTT.

The chain uses TRBV6-5 and TRBJ1-1; TRBD1 is a possible D gene (6 bases). Germline assignment: CDR1 MNHEY and CDR2 SVGAGI. This CDR3 spans 11 amino acids. V shed 3 bases and J shed 9 bases, with 8 bases lying between them. CDR3 amino acids: CASSYWGQAFF. The CDR3 DNA follows: TGTGCCAGCAGTTATTGGGGGCAAGCTTTCTTT.

This clone was picked up a small number of times. The genes are TRBV2 and TRBJ2-7; D is unclear. This CDR3 has 14 amino acids. V lost 7 bases to trimming and J lost 0 bases, with 13 bases between them. CDR1 is SNHLY and CDR2 is FYNNEI in the germline V gene. The CDR3 DNA is TGTGCCAGCACGGCGGCGGTAAGCTCCTACGAGCAGTACTTC. Its translation is CASTAAVSSYEQYF.

As to this clone: This CDR3 is also generated by other DNA sequences in the sample. The chain recombines TRBV12-3 or TRBV12-4 with TRBJ1-1; weak D call: TRBD1 (5 bases). CDR3 length: 13 residues. The V end lost 3 bases, the J end lost 1 base, and 6 bases lay between the germline ends. The CDR3 region is CASSLTENTEAFF. DNA of the CDR3: TGTGCCAGCAGTTTGACAGAGAACACTGAAGCTTTCTTT.

This clone has just one count. The rearrangement uses TRBV29-1 and TRBJ2-7; 11 nucleotides align to TRBD1. Germline V gene data show CDR1 as SQVTM and CDR2 as ANQGSEA. CDR3 size: 14 residues. J was trimmed by 4 bases and V by 6 bases; bases with no gene match: 8. CDR3 DNA sequence: TGCAGCGTCCTCAACCGGGACAGGGGGTACGAGCAGTACTTC. The encoded protein is CSVLNRDRGYEQYF.

V and J are TRBV10-1 and TRBJ1-5; 9 bases align to TRBD1. The germline V gene has CDR1 WNHNN and CDR2 SYGVQD (reference sequence). The CDR3 totals 15 residues. V trimming: 5 bases; J trimming: 6 bases; junction bases outside the gene matches: 8. CDR3 nucleotide sequence: TGCGCCAGCAGTTTTGGACAGGGGCCTATTCAGCCCCAGCATTTT. Amino acids: CASSFGQGPIQPQHF.

The CDR3 bases are TGTGCCAGCAGTTTAATGTCGCAGGGCAATCAGCCCCAGCATTTT. It is translated as CASSLMSQGNQPQHF. The V gene is TRBV27, the J gene TRBJ1-5; D is ambiguous. Trimming left V 2 bases short and J 2 bases short, with 10 bases between. Per the germline V gene, CDR1 is MNHEY and CDR2 is SMNVEV (reference sequence). This CDR3 contains 15 residues.

The chain has TRBV27 and TRBJ1-5; D is ambiguous. Germline CDR1 reads MNHEY; CDR2 reads SMNVEV (reference sequence). With 3 bases removed from V and 6 bases from J, the gap between germline ends came to 15 bases. The CDR3 loop spans 15 amino acids. The CDR3 DNA reads as TGTGCCAGCAGTTTCGCGGGGATTAATGTTCAGCCCCAGCATTTT. Translated, it gives CASSFAGINVQPQHF.

The V gene is TRBV27, the J gene TRBJ1-2; weak D call: TRBD1 (5 bases). The CDR3 loop spans 16 amino acids. The V gene's germline CDR1 is MNHEY and CDR2 SMNVEV (reference sequence). V was cut by 0 bases and J by 8 bases, with 19 bases left in between. CDR3 loop: CASSLSMGGGIYGYTF. The CDR3 bases are TGTGCCAGCAGTTTATCGATGGGGGGAGGCATCTACGGCTACACCTTC.

The V gene is TRBV3-1 (or the pseudogene TRBV3-2), the J gene TRBJ2-3; tentatively, D is TRBD2 (5 bases). The germline V and J ends were trimmed by 0 bases and 11 bases, with 15 bases remaining between them. Per the germline V gene, CDR1 is LGHDT and CDR2 is YNNKEL (reference sequence). CDR3 length equals 14 residues. CDR3 bases: TGTGCCAGCAGCCAAGATAGCGCCGTAGGTGGGCAGTATTTT. Its protein product is CASSQDSAVGGQYF.

This chain uses TRBV2 with TRBJ1-6, with TRBD1 matching 8 bases. The germline gives CDR1 SNHLY, CDR2 FYNNEI. The CDR3 has 15 amino acids. Losses at the gene ends were 5 bases for V and 7 bases for J; bases not matched to a gene: 7. The CDR3 reads CASSLDRVGNSPLHF. The DNA for the CDR3 is TGTGCCAGCAGTTTGGACAGGGTGGGGAATTCACCCCTCCACTTT.